The following is a T cell receptor (beta chain) sequence with its context. What it recognizes is unknown. The data were obtained in a study of T cell responses to AZD1222 COVID-19 vaccine. Findings of the study overall: Spike-specific TCR breadth and depth both grew after two AZD1222 doses. All repertoire sampling was performed exclusively after the peak T cell response. CD4 TCRs covered the whole spike, strongest at regions 160-218 and 743-854.

Data came from immunoSEQ multiplex PCR; TCRdb stores just in-frame clones and leaves some out. The table has about 110,000 clones, 86% seen once. V trimming: 4 bases; J trimming: 10 bases; junction bases outside the gene matches: 8. The CDR3 extends over 13 amino acids. Looked up from germline, CDR1 is SGHRS and CDR2 is YFSETQ. This material consisted of peripheral blood, taken on day 0 of AZD1222 vaccination. The source is an adult in good health. The chain couples TRBV5-1 to TRBJ1-2; 9 bases line up with TRBD1. Here the CDR3 reads CASSHRDREVYTF. CDR3 coding DNA: TGCGCCAGCAGCCACCGGGACAGGGAGGTCTACACCTTC.